The 18 T cell receptor beta chains below come from one sample, sequenced in a study of blood T cells in healthy people across ages. A second PCR, run for about 7 to 11 cycles, used a sample-barcoded 5' primer plus a J-beta primer mix. From the 5' RACE reads, TCRdb called clonotypes with MiXCR, one entry per CDR3 protein. The sample lists hundreds of thousands of distinct CDR3 sequences; 20% to 25% were seen once. This sample was shared with a second study, whose subject was T cells of mothers and their children.

The sample consisted of blood. These receptors were obtained from a boy younger than 18 in good health.

This chain uses TRBV7-3 with TRBJ2-7; the match to TRBD2 covers 9 bases. The CDR3 is 15 amino acids. Trimming at V came to 0 bases and at J to 5 bases, leaving 5 bases not matched to a gene. Germline V gives CDR1 SGHTA, CDR2 FQGTGA. The CDR3 DNA sequence: TGTGCCAGCAGCTTAACGGCGGGAGGGCCAGACGAGCAGTACTTC. It is translated as CASSLTAGGPDEQYF.

The chain recombines TRBV4-2 with TRBJ1-4, with 7 nucleotides matching TRBD1. Trimming removed 0 bases from V and 2 bases from J; junction bases left unmatched: 3. The CDR3 extends over 16 amino acids. From germline, CDR1 is LGHNA and CDR2 YNFKEQ. CDR3 nucleotides: TGTGCCAGCAGCCAAGACGGGGACAGTACTAATGAAAAACTGTTTTTT. This gives the protein CASSQDGDSTNEKLFF.

The J gene is TRBJ1-1, the V gene TRBV5-1; D is perhaps TRBD1 (5 bases). Germline V gene data show CDR1 as SGHRS and CDR2 as YFSETQ. V lost 1 base, J lost 8 bases, and 18 bases lay in between. The CDR3 totals 15 residues. The CDR3 loop reads CASSLFPGTANEAFF. In DNA, the CDR3 is TGCGCCAGCAGCTTGTTCCCGGGGACGGCGAACGAAGCTTTCTTT.

For the CDR3, the DNA is TGTGCCAGCCCGGGACGGGTGAACACTGAAGCTTTCTTT. Protein product: CASPGRVNTEAFF. The chain joins TRBV2 to TRBJ1-1; D possibly corresponds to TRBD1 (5 bases). Per germline, CDR1 SNHLY and CDR2 FYNNEI. With 8 bases removed from V and 0 bases from J, the gap between germline ends came to 10 bases. This CDR3 is built from 13 residues.

The chain has TRBV5-1 and TRBJ1-4; D is perhaps TRBD1 (6 bases). CDR3 length: 18 amino acids. V lost 0 bases and J lost 3, with 18 bases in between. Germline assignment: CDR1 SGHRS and CDR2 YFSETQ. This chain's CDR3 is CASSLAKRPTGPNEKLFF. The CDR3 DNA follows: TGCGCCAGCAGCTTGGCAAAGCGACCGACAGGACCTAATGAAAAACTGTTTTTT.

The table lists this clonotype with a few counts. This chain joins TRBV18 and TRBJ2-7, with TRBD1 matching 10 bases. J gave up 6 bases and V 1 base, and 9 bases lay outside the gene matches. Germline loops: CDR1 KGHSH, CDR2 LQKENI. There are 16 residues in the CDR3. The CDR3 nucleotides read TGTGCCAGCTCACCACGGGCGGGACAGGGGATGAGCGAGCAGTACTTC. Its protein product is CASSPRAGQGMSEQYF.

As to this clonotype: A much larger clone differs from this one at a single base, so this may be a read error. This chain joins TRBV6-1 and TRBJ2-7; D is unclear. The CDR3 length is 12 residues. Germline V CDR1 and CDR2: MNHNS, SASEGT. V lost 7 bases and J 0 bases, leaving 7 bases between the germline ends. This CDR3 reads CASNINSYEQYF. DNA of the CDR3: TGTGCCAGCAATATAAACTCCTACGAGCAGTACTTC.

CDR3 region: CASSAGGKGTEAFF. In DNA, the CDR3 is TGTGCCAGCAGCGCGGGGGGCAAGGGCACTGAAGCTTTCTTT. This chain connects TRBV7-9 to TRBJ1-1; a weak D match, TRBD1 (6 bases). The CDR3 is 14 residues long. Germline V gives CDR1 SEHNR, CDR2 FQNEAQ (reference sequence). Trimming stripped 5 bases from V and 4 bases from J, with 14 bases between.

The chain has TRBV27 and TRBJ2-1; D is unclear. CDR1 is MNHEY and CDR2 is SMNVEV in the germline V gene (reference sequence). The CDR3 runs to 14 residues. Trimming removed 7 bases at V and 0 bases at J, with 10 bases between. The CDR3 coding sequence is TGTGCCAGCACAGCCTTTAGCTCCTACAATGAGCAGTTCTTC. This codes for CASTAFSSYNEQFF.

The genes are TRBV12-3 or TRBV12-4 and TRBJ1-6; 7 bases are shared with TRBD1. With V trimmed by 3 bases and J by 10 bases, 6 bases remained unmatched. The CDR3 totals 14 residues. CDR3: CASSFSRDRSPLHF. The DNA for the CDR3 is TGTGCCAGCAGTTTTAGCAGGGACAGATCACCCCTCCACTTT.

The J gene is TRBJ2-7, the V gene TRBV7-2, with 7 bases fitting TRBD2. This CDR3 spans 13 amino acids. CDR1 SGHTA and CDR2 FQGNSA come from the germline V gene. Losses at the gene ends were 2 bases for V and 6 bases for J; bases not matched to a gene: 4. The CDR3 sequence: CASSLRLAGEQYF. CDR3 coding DNA: TGTGCCAGCAGCTTAAGACTAGCCGGCGAGCAGTACTTC.

This clonotype has just a few counts. The rearrangement uses TRBV5-1 and TRBJ2-2; 9 nucleotides align to TRBD1. This CDR3 contains 16 residues. The trim removed 0 bases at V and 4 bases at J, leaving 4 bases unmatched. Germline CDR1 SGHRS, CDR2 YFSETQ. Written as DNA, the CDR3 is TGCGCCAGCAGCTTGGCTGGGACAGGGAGCACCGGGGAGCTGTTTTTT. This encodes CASSLAGTGSTGELFF.

The gene calls are TRBV29-1 and TRBJ2-7; tentative D call: TRBD2 (6 bases). Germline loops: CDR1 SQVTM, CDR2 ANQGSEA. V was clipped by 4 bases and J by 4 bases, with 17 bases between them. This CDR3 is built from 14 residues. The CDR3 is CSVARGGVKYEQYF. The CDR3 bases are TGCAGCGTTGCCCGAGGAGGGGTGAAATACGAGCAGTACTTC.

The genes are TRBV3-1 and TRBJ2-5; no firm D call. V lost 6 bases to trimming and J lost 5 bases, with 13 bases between them. The CDR3 has 13 residues. Germline V gene sequence: CDR1 LGHDT, CDR2 YNNKEL (reference sequence). The CDR3 bases are TGTGCCAGCAGGATGGACCTGAGTGAGACCCAGTACTTC. Translation gives CASRMDLSETQYF.

The chain links TRBV21-1 to TRBJ2-6. TRBV21-1 is deemed a pseudogene. The CDR3 loop spans 17 amino acids. The CDR3: CASSKGKRHSGANVLTF. As DNA, the CDR3 is TGTGCCAGCAGCAAGGGGAAGCGACACTCTGGGGCCAACGTCCTGACTTTC.

Many counts were recorded for this clonotype. The chain couples TRBV6-1 to TRBJ2-7; a possible D gene is TRBD1 (5 bases). Germline CDR1 is MNHNS and CDR2 is SASEGT. CDR3 length: 12 residues. The ends were cut back, 2 bases at V and 5 bases at J, with 7 bases in the middle. CDR3 bases: TGTGCCAGCAGTGAACAGGGTCACGAGCAGTACTTC. Encoded protein: CASSEQGHEQYF.

This clonotype was observed a handful of times. The chain recombines TRBV5-1 with TRBJ2-7; the D gene is possibly TRBD1 (7 bases). The CDR3 covers 14 residues. CDR1 SGHRS and CDR2 YFSETQ come from the germline V gene. Trimming took off 4 bases at V and 2 bases at J, with 13 bases between the two ends. The chain's CDR3 is CASSGGTVTYEQYF. In DNA form, the CDR3 reads TGCGCCAGCAGCGGCGGGACAGTAACCTACGAGCAGTACTTC.

This chain links TRBV2 with TRBJ2-5; 8 nucleotides align to TRBD2. The J call is uncertain, as TRBJ2-7 better fits the DNA end. The CDR3 has 12 residues. Per the germline V gene, CDR1 is SNHLY and CDR2 is FYNNEI. CDR3 amino acids: CASSGGLGEQYF. CDR3 sequence (DNA): TGTGCCAGCAGTGGGGGACTAGGCGAGCAGTACTTC.